The rows below give T cell receptor beta chains drawn from one sample of a study of OX40 agonist ivuxolimab in advanced cancers. Profiled with immunoSEQ multiplex PCR; TCRdb holds only in-frame clones, not every one. The sample has tens of thousands of clones, more than 85% seen once. Material: CD4+ or CD8+ T cells sorted from blood, obtained in a trial of the OX40 agonist ivuxolimab. The receptors were sampled from an adult with an advanced solid tumor such as melanoma, head and neck, liver or kidney cancer. Each CDR3 is given with its conserved first and last residue. The D gene is left open where the match is weak. The size field is filled for only some rows; it gives once, few, many or a size class.

J gene: TRBJ2-1; clone size: once; V gene: TRBV5-1; D gene: TRBD1; CDR3 protein: CASSPPGQPENEQFF; CDR3 DNA: TGCGCCAGCAGCCCACCGGGACAGCCAGAAAATGAGCAGTTCTTC
J gene: TRBJ2-7; clone size: .; V gene: TRBV5-1; D gene: TRBD1; CDR3 protein: CASSMGQVQFEQYF; CDR3 DNA: TGCGCCAGCAGCATGGGACAGGTTCAGTTCGAGCAGTACTTC
J gene: TRBJ2-7; clone size: .; V gene: TRBV5-1; D gene: TRBD2; CDR3 protein: CASSLASGRTYEQYF; CDR3 DNA: TGCGCCAGCAGCTTGGCCAGCGGGAGGACCTACGAGCAGTACTTC
J gene: TRBJ2-3; clone size: .; V gene: TRBV5-6; D gene: .; CDR3 protein: CASSLRRGQRTDTQYF; CDR3 DNA: TGTGCCAGCAGCTTACGGAGGGGGCAGCGCACAGATACGCAGTATTTT
J gene: TRBJ2-2; clone size: .; V gene: TRBV9; D gene: TRBD1; CDR3 protein: CASSVYGRGRPTGELFF; CDR3 DNA: TGTGCCAGCAGCGTTTATGGCAGGGGGCGCCCCACCGGGGAGCTGTTTTTT
J gene: TRBJ1-2; clone size: .; V gene: TRBV30; D gene: .; CDR3 protein: CASPGPQFHTF; CDR3 DNA: TGTGCCTCCCCAGGGCCCCAATTTCACACCTTC
J gene: TRBJ2-2; clone size: .; V gene: TRBV5-5; D gene: TRBD2; CDR3 protein: CASSLVAGGPVGELFF; CDR3 DNA: TGTGCCAGCAGCTTGGTGGCGGGAGGGCCAGTCGGGGAGCTGTTTTTT
J gene: TRBJ2-1; clone size: .; V gene: TRBV18; D gene: TRBD2; CDR3 protein: CASSPPEGRAVRQFF; CDR3 DNA: TGTGCCAGCTCACCACCTGAAGGGAGGGCCGTCCGGCAGTTCTTC
J gene: TRBJ2-6; clone size: .; V gene: TRBV27; D gene: .; CDR3 protein: CASSLIAGANVLTF; CDR3 DNA: TGTGCCAGCAGTTTGATAGCTGGGGCCAACGTCCTGACTTTC
J gene: TRBJ1-3; clone size: .; V gene: TRBV30; D gene: .; CDR3 protein: CAWSVLPRQDSGNTIYF; CDR3 DNA: TGTGCCTGGAGTGTCTTACCGAGACAGGATTCTGGAAACACCATATATTTT
J gene: TRBJ2-5; clone size: once; V gene: TRBV5-8; D gene: .; CDR3 protein: CASSSEGARETQYF; CDR3 DNA: TGTGCCAGCAGTTCGGAGGGGGCGCGGGAGACCCAGTACTTC
J gene: TRBJ1-5; clone size: .; V gene: TRBV27; D gene: TRBD1; CDR3 protein: CASRGQGGYQPQHF; CDR3 DNA: TGTGCCAGCAGGGGACAGGGGGGATATCAGCCCCAGCATTTT
J gene: TRBJ1-5; clone size: once; V gene: TRBV30; D gene: .; CDR3 protein: CAWSLQGWGGGQPQHF; CDR3 DNA: TGTGCCTGGAGCCTACAGGGTTGGGGCGGGGGTCAGCCCCAGCATTTT
J gene: TRBJ1-1; clone size: .; V gene: TRBV18; D gene: .; CDR3 protein: CASSPPRGSVNTEAFF; CDR3 DNA: TGTGCCAGCTCACCGCCTAGGGGATCAGTAAACACTGAAGCTTTCTTT
J gene: TRBJ1-3; clone size: .; V gene: TRBV25-1; D gene: .; CDR3 protein: CASRQPGRDGNTIYF; CDR3 DNA: TGTGCCAGCAGACAGCCTGGGAGGGATGGAAACACCATATATTTT
J gene: TRBJ2-5; clone size: .; V gene: TRBV5-1; D gene: TRBD1; CDR3 protein: CASRAVYRGPGETQYF; CDR3 DNA: TGCGCCAGCAGGGCTGTTTACAGGGGCCCCGGAGAGACCCAGTACTTC
J gene: TRBJ1-2; clone size: .; V gene: TRBV29-1; D gene: TRBD1; CDR3 protein: CSVDRQGRVLGGYTF; CDR3 DNA: TGCAGCGTTGACAGACAGGGCAGGGTCTTGGGAGGCTACACCTTC
J gene: TRBJ1-3; clone size: .; V gene: TRBV2; D gene: .; CDR3 protein: CASSTGSAGNTIYF; CDR3 DNA: TGTGCCAGCAGTACAGGGTCCGCTGGAAACACCATATATTTT
J gene: TRBJ2-5; clone size: .; V gene: TRBV5-1; D gene: .; CDR3 protein: CASSPTYSTAWETQYF; CDR3 DNA: TGCGCCAGCAGCCCCACCTACTCGACAGCTTGGGAGACCCAGTACTTC
J gene: TRBJ2-7; clone size: .; V gene: TRBV9; D gene: .; CDR3 protein: CASSVGSNLGREQYF; CDR3 DNA: TGTGCCAGCAGCGTAGGTTCTAACCTCGGGCGCGAGCAGTACTTC
J gene: TRBJ2-1; clone size: .; V gene: TRBV29-1; D gene: TRBD2; CDR3 protein: CSVVGGWDSSYNEQFF; CDR3 DNA: TGCAGCGTTGTGGGGGGGTGGGACTCATCCTACAATGAGCAGTTCTTC
J gene: TRBJ1-3; clone size: once; V gene: TRBV30; D gene: .; CDR3 protein: CAQNPGLGNTIYF; CDR3 DNA: TGTGCCCAAAATCCAGGGCTTGGAAACACCATATATTTT
J gene: TRBJ2-7; clone size: once; V gene: TRBV4-3; D gene: .; CDR3 protein: CASSQVSAGTYEQYF; CDR3 DNA: TGCGCCAGCAGCCAAGTTTCGGCGGGAACCTACGAGCAGTACTTC
J gene: TRBJ2-6; clone size: .; V gene: TRBV29-1; D gene: .; CDR3 protein: CSVGDRGASGNSGANVLTF; CDR3 DNA: TGCAGCGTGGGGGACAGGGGAGCTAGCGGGAACTCTGGGGCCAACGTCCTGACTTTC
J gene: TRBJ1-5; clone size: .; V gene: TRBV19; D gene: TRBD1; CDR3 protein: CASTSGDSLNSNQPQHF; CDR3 DNA: TGTGCCAGTACCTCAGGGGACAGCCTAAATAGCAATCAGCCCCAGCATTTT
J gene: TRBJ1-1; clone size: .; V gene: TRBV29-1; D gene: TRBD1; CDR3 protein: CSVGTGGPNTEAFF; CDR3 DNA: TGCAGCGTTGGGACAGGGGGACCGAACACTGAAGCTTTCTTT
J gene: TRBJ1-2; clone size: .; V gene: TRBV7-2; D gene: .; CDR3 protein: CASSLAAGANYGYTF; CDR3 DNA: TGTGCCAGCAGCTTAGCGGCAGGAGCTAACTATGGCTACACCTTC
J gene: TRBJ1-3; clone size: .; V gene: TRBV5-6; D gene: TRBD1; CDR3 protein: CASNRQGRSGNTIYF; CDR3 DNA: TGTGCCAGCAACCGACAGGGGCGCTCTGGAAACACCATATATTTT
J gene: TRBJ2-4; clone size: .; V gene: TRBV19; D gene: TRBD1; CDR3 protein: CASTAGGNIQYF; CDR3 DNA: TGTGCCAGTACCGCAGGGGGAAACATTCAGTACTTC
J gene: TRBJ1-1; clone size: .; V gene: TRBV19; D gene: TRBD1; CDR3 protein: CASNLKTGGITEAFF; CDR3 DNA: TGTGCCAGTAACCTTAAGACAGGGGGAATCACTGAAGCTTTCTTT
J gene: TRBJ1-2; clone size: once; V gene: TRBV10-2; D gene: .; CDR3 protein: CASSDSGAYGYTF; CDR3 DNA: TGCGCCAGCAGTGACTCCGGGGCTTATGGCTACACCTTC
J gene: TRBJ2-1; clone size: .; V gene: TRBV7-2; D gene: TRBD2; CDR3 protein: CASSRPSGKNEQFF; CDR3 DNA: TGTGCCAGCAGCCGCCCTAGCGGGAAGAATGAGCAGTTCTTC
J gene: TRBJ2-1; clone size: .; V gene: TRBV11-3; D gene: .; CDR3 protein: CASSLGGAQGVYNEQFF; CDR3 DNA: TGTGCCAGCAGCTTAGGGGGGGCTCAAGGGGTTTACAATGAGCAGTTCTTC
J gene: TRBJ1-1; clone size: .; V gene: TRBV30; D gene: TRBD1; CDR3 protein: CAWSAGTGNTEAFF; CDR3 DNA: TGTGCCTGGAGCGCCGGGACAGGGAACACTGAAGCTTTCTTT
J gene: TRBJ2-1; clone size: once; V gene: TRBV5-1; D gene: .; CDR3 protein: CASRLLGGSYNEQFF; CDR3 DNA: TGCGCCAGCAGGCTTTTAGGGGGCTCCTACAATGAGCAGTTCTTC
J gene: TRBJ1-3; clone size: .; V gene: TRBV19; D gene: .; CDR3 protein: CASRWQGEMAGNTIYF; CDR3 DNA: TGTGCCAGTAGGTGGCAGGGAGAAATGGCTGGAAACACCATATATTTT
J gene: TRBJ1-2; clone size: .; V gene: TRBV5-6; D gene: .; CDR3 protein: CASSLRDGWNYGYTF; CDR3 DNA: TGTGCCAGCAGCTTGAGGGATGGTTGGAACTATGGCTACACCTTC
J gene: TRBJ2-5; clone size: .; V gene: TRBV11-3; D gene: .; CDR3 protein: CASNDLTGVETQYF; CDR3 DNA: TGTGCCAGCAACGATCTCACCGGGGTGGAGACCCAGTACTTC
J gene: TRBJ1-1; clone size: .; V gene: TRBV5-1; D gene: .; CDR3 protein: CASSLNRKNTEAFF; CDR3 DNA: TGCGCCAGCAGCTTGAATCGGAAAAACACTGAAGCTTTCTTT
J gene: TRBJ2-3; clone size: .; V gene: TRBV6-4; D gene: TRBD1; CDR3 protein: CASRAGTGAFTDTQYF; CDR3 DNA: TGTGCCAGCAGAGCCGGGACAGGGGCTTTCACAGATACGCAGTATTTT
J gene: TRBJ1-1; clone size: .; V gene: TRBV19; D gene: TRBD1; CDR3 protein: CASRDDRAEAFF; CDR3 DNA: TGTGCCAGTAGGGATGACAGGGCTGAAGCTTTCTTT
J gene: TRBJ2-5; clone size: .; V gene: TRBV19; D gene: .; CDR3 protein: CASSRQMGETQYF; CDR3 DNA: TGTGCCAGTAGCCGGCAGATGGGAGAGACCCAGTACTTC
J gene: TRBJ1-3; clone size: .; V gene: TRBV6-1; D gene: .; CDR3 protein: CASMWTGNTIYF; CDR3 DNA: TGTGCCAGCATGTGGACGGGAAACACCATATATTTT
J gene: TRBJ1-5; clone size: .; V gene: TRBV11-2; D gene: TRBD1; CDR3 protein: CASSLHTGTDNQPQHF; CDR3 DNA: TGTGCCAGCAGCTTACACACCGGGACAGACAATCAGCCCCAGCATTTT
J gene: TRBJ2-3; clone size: .; V gene: TRBV4-3; D gene: .; CDR3 protein: CASSQVLADTQYF; CDR3 DNA: TGCGCCAGCAGCCAAGTACTAGCAGATACGCAGTATTTT
J gene: TRBJ2-7; clone size: .; V gene: TRBV28; D gene: .; CDR3 protein: CASSSGGSYEQYF; CDR3 DNA: TGTGCCAGCAGTTCAGGGGGGTCCTACGAGCAGTACTTC
J gene: TRBJ1-2; clone size: .; V gene: TRBV28; D gene: .; CDR3 protein: CASSLPGEHYGYTF; CDR3 DNA: TGTGCCAGCAGTTTACCAGGGGAGCACTATGGCTACACCTTC
J gene: TRBJ1-5; clone size: .; V gene: TRBV15; D gene: .; CDR3 protein: CATSRGAASNQPQHF; CDR3 DNA: TGTGCCACCAGCAGAGGGGCAGCAAGCAATCAGCCCCAGCATTTT
J gene: TRBJ1-4; clone size: .; V gene: TRBV7-2; D gene: .; CDR3 protein: CASSLLGLKGEKLFF; CDR3 DNA: TGTGCCAGCAGCCTCCTGGGACTGAAGGGTGAAAAACTGTTTTTT
J gene: TRBJ2-7; clone size: .; V gene: TRBV25-1; D gene: TRBD1; CDR3 protein: CASSEEGQGWHEQYF; CDR3 DNA: TGTGCCAGCAGTGAAGAGGGACAGGGATGGCACGAGCAGTACTTC
J gene: TRBJ1-1; clone size: .; V gene: TRBV11-3; D gene: .; CDR3 protein: CASSLMTVRSTEAFF; CDR3 DNA: TGTGCCAGCAGCTTAATGACGGTCCGAAGTACTGAAGCTTTCTTT
J gene: TRBJ1-5; clone size: .; V gene: TRBV9; D gene: .; CDR3 protein: CASSPGDNQPQHF; CDR3 DNA: TGTGCCAGCAGCCCGGGGGACAATCAGCCCCAGCATTTT
J gene: TRBJ2-7; clone size: .; V gene: TRBV7-2; D gene: TRBD1; CDR3 protein: CASSDGTGVYEQYF; CDR3 DNA: TGTGCCAGCAGCGACGGGACAGGGGTGTACGAGCAGTACTTC
J gene: TRBJ2-1; clone size: .; V gene: TRBV5-6; D gene: TRBD2; CDR3 protein: CASSDGTSWYNEQFF; CDR3 DNA: TGTGCCAGCAGCGACGGGACTAGTTGGTACAATGAGCAGTTCTTC